The rows below give T cell receptor beta chains drawn from one sample of a study of blood T cell repertoires in COVID-19. Profiled with immunoSEQ multiplex PCR; TCRdb holds only in-frame clones, not every one. The table lists some 41,000 clones, about 83% of them singletons, with 8% to 9% in the top ten. The specimen was peripheral blood. These receptors all stem from a man at least 80 years old in a cohort sampled during active COVID-19. CDR3s include the opening cysteine and the closing phenylalanine or tryptophan. The D gene is left open where the match is weak. Rows give clone size only sometimes, using once, few, many, or a class for an expanded clone.

TRBJ1-2	-	TRBV25-1	TRBD1	CASSEPGQGDYGYTF	TGTGCCAGCAGTGAACCGGGACAGGGAGACTATGGCTACACCTTC
TRBJ2-7	few	TRBV5-4	-	CASSLAGTGPFYEQYF	TGTGCCAGCAGCTTGGCCGGTACAGGGCCCTTCTACGAGCAGTACTTC
TRBJ2-7	-	TRBV28	-	CASSFRGNYEQYF	TGTGCCAGCAGTTTTCGGGGTAACTACGAGCAGTACTTC
TRBJ1-1	medium-sized	TRBV11-2	TRBD1	CASSLEGTGTEAFF	TGTGCCAGCAGCTTAGAAGGGACAGGGACTGAAGCTTTCTTT
TRBJ1-3	-	TRBV27	-	CASSGGGIGNTIYF	TGTGCCAGCAGTGGGGGGGGAATTGGAAACACCATATATTTT
TRBJ1-1	-	TRBV30	-	CAWSRFDWTEAFF	TGTGCCTGGAGTCGCTTCGACTGGACTGAAGCTTTCTTT
TRBJ2-2	-	TRBV25-1	-	CASSEKQNTGELFF	TGTGCCAGCAGTGAGAAACAAAACACCGGGGAGCTGTTTTTT
TRBJ1-2	-	TRBV18	TRBD1	CASSPEFNTGEYGYTF	TGTGCCAGCTCACCCGAATTTAACACAGGGGAATATGGCTACACCTTC
TRBJ2-5	-	TRBV5-1	TRBD1	CASSLAGTGGLGETQYF	TGCGCCAGCAGCCTCGCCGGGACAGGGGGCCTTGGGGAGACCCAGTACTTC
TRBJ1-2	-	TRBV7-9	TRBD1	CASSSTGEGFYGYTF	TGTGCCAGCAGTAGCACAGGGGAAGGGTTCTATGGCTACACCTTC
TRBJ1-2	few	TRBV5-6	TRBD1	CASSLGQGGYGYTF	TGTGCCAGCAGCCTGGGACAGGGAGGCTATGGCTACACCTTC
TRBJ2-1	once	TRBV7-6	-	CASSLGGGPHNEQFF	TGTGCCAGCAGCTTAGGGGGGGGGCCCCACAATGAGCAGTTCTTC
TRBJ1-2	-	TRBV5-1	-	CASSLGGLHRTNYGYTF	TGCGCCAGCAGCTTGGGCGGCCTCCACAGGACCAACTATGGCTACACCTTC
TRBJ2-5	-	TRBV11-2	TRBD2	CASSGGTSGSWETQYF	TGTGCCAGCAGCGGAGGGACTAGCGGGAGTTGGGAGACCCAGTACTTC
TRBJ2-7	-	TRBV5-1	TRBD1	CASSLPGGDEQYF	TGCGCCAGCAGCTTGCCAGGGGGCGACGAGCAGTACTTC
TRBJ1-1	-	TRBV9	TRBD1	CASSPRDRVVNTEAFF	TGTGCCAGCAGCCCCCGGGACAGGGTTGTGAATACTGAAGCTTTCTTT
TRBJ1-1	-	TRBV28	-	CASSLWDRPNTEAFF	TGTGCCAGCAGTTTATGGGACAGACCGAACACTGAAGCTTTCTTT
TRBJ2-2	-	TRBV27	-	CASSSAGRNTGELFF	TGTGCCAGCAGTTCTGCGGGCCGCAACACCGGGGAGCTGTTTTTT
TRBJ2-7	-	TRBV5-1	TRBD2	CASSTGGSLYEQYF	TGCGCCAGCAGCACCGGGGGGTCTCTCTACGAGCAGTACTTC
TRBJ2-7	-	TRBV27	-	CASFRRAGGGYEQYF	TGTGCCAGTTTTAGAAGGGCAGGGGGAGGCTACGAGCAGTACTTC
TRBJ2-1	-	TRBV7-2	TRBD2	CASSPRGTSGRTGNEQFF	TGTGCCAGCAGCCCTAGGGGGACTAGCGGGAGAACTGGGAATGAGCAGTTCTTC
TRBJ2-2	-	TRBV7-2	TRBD2	CASSRGEANTGELFF	TGTGCCAGCAGCCGGGGGGAGGCGAACACCGGGGAGCTGTTTTTT
TRBJ2-1	few	TRBV4-1	TRBD2	CASSLTGGGESYNEQFF	TGCGCCAGCAGCCTCACGGGGGGGGGCGAGTCCTACAATGAGCAGTTCTTC
TRBJ1-1	-	TRBV7-2	TRBD1	CASSLFGTVNTEAFF	TGTGCCAGCAGCTTGTTTGGGACAGTGAACACTGAAGCTTTCTTT
TRBJ2-7	-	TRBV29-1	-	CSVTTTTGSGEQYF	TGCAGCGTCACGACTACTACAGGGTCCGGCGAGCAGTACTTC
TRBJ2-3	-	TRBV30	TRBD1	CAWVFQGGTDTQYF	TGTGCCTGGGTGTTTCAGGGGGGCACAGATACGCAGTATTTT
TRBJ2-3	-	TRBV6-1	-	CASSPGTDTQYF	TGTGCCAGCAGTCCAGGGACAGATACGCAGTATTTT
TRBJ1-4	few	TRBV28	-	CASSSPRRANEKLFF	TGTGCCAGCAGTTCTCCGAGGAGGGCTAATGAAAAACTGTTTTTT
TRBJ2-2	-	TRBV6-1	-	CASSEASVRNTGELFF	TGTGCCAGCAGTGAAGCGTCTGTGAGAAACACCGGGGAGCTGTTTTTT
TRBJ1-1	-	TRBV5-1	TRBD1	CASSFRTGGWVEAFF	TGCGCCAGCAGCTTCCGGACAGGGGGGTGGGTGGAAGCTTTCTTT
TRBJ2-5	-	TRBV28	-	CASSLPSGVQETQYF	TGTGCCAGCAGTTTACCTTCGGGAGTCCAAGAGACCCAGTACTTC
TRBJ2-2	-	TRBV6-5	-	CASTRSGELFF	TGTGCCAGCACGCGGAGCGGGGAGCTGTTTTTT
TRBJ1-6	-	TRBV27	-	CASSFRGAHSPLHF	TGTGCCAGCAGTTTTAGGGGTGCTCATTCACCCCTCCACTTT
TRBJ2-4	-	TRBV5-1	-	CAPDRTSWSKAKNIQYF	TGCGCCCCTGACAGGACTTCCTGGAGTAAAGCCAAAAACATTCAGTACTTC
TRBJ2-3	once	TRBV18	-	CASSPPSADTQYF	TGTGCCAGCTCACCCCCCTCGGCAGATACGCAGTATTTT
TRBJ1-6	-	TRBV4-1	-	CASSQRTGQPSYNSPLHF	TGCGCCAGCAGCCAGAGAACAGGGCAACCCTCCTATAATTCACCCCTCCACTTT
TRBJ2-5	-	TRBV7-2	TRBD1	CASSLAVTGGQETQYF	TGTGCCAGCAGCTTAGCCGTGACAGGGGGCCAAGAGACCCAGTACTTC
TRBJ1-3	-	TRBV18	-	CASSSTRVSSSGNTIYF	TGTGCCAGCTCATCCACCCGGGTCTCGAGCTCTGGAAACACCATATATTTT
TRBJ2-1	-	TRBV27	-	CASSATRVEQFF	TGTGCCAGCAGTGCGACTAGGGTTGAGCAGTTCTTC
TRBJ1-1	once	TRBV27	-	CASRPGQLYTEAFF	TGTGCCAGCAGACCCGGACAACTATACACTGAAGCTTTCTTT
TRBJ2-5	-	TRBV7-9	TRBD1	CASRAVSGTGIGETQYF	TGTGCCAGCAGAGCAGTCTCCGGGACAGGGATTGGGGAGACCCAGTACTTC
TRBJ2-5	-	TRBV9	-	CASSALDSQETQYF	TGTGCCAGCAGCGCCCTGGACAGTCAAGAGACCCAGTACTTC
TRBJ2-5	-	TRBV5-1	TRBD1	CASSLGQGVVETQYF	TGCGCCAGCAGCCTTGGACAGGGGGTTGTGGAGACCCAGTACTTC
TRBJ1-1	few	TRBV27	TRBD1	CASSRQGVTEAFF	TGTGCCAGCAGCCGACAGGGGGTGACTGAAGCTTTCTTT
TRBJ2-2	-	TRBV11-2	-	CASSQRLGTGELFF	TGTGCCAGCTCTCAGCGCCTGGGCACCGGGGAGCTGTTTTTT
TRBJ2-7	-	TRBV30	TRBD1	CAWNGDSYEQYF	TGTGCCTGGAACGGGGACAGCTACGAGCAGTACTTC
TRBJ2-6	-	TRBV30	TRBD2	CACPLAGGPWANVLTF	TGTGCCTGCCCTCTAGCGGGAGGGCCGTGGGCCAACGTCCTGACTTTC
TRBJ2-3	-	TRBV5-6	TRBD1	CASTWTGGFADTQYF	TGTGCCAGCACGTGGACAGGGGGATTCGCAGATACGCAGTATTTT
TRBJ1-3	-	TRBV9	-	CASSASPGSGNTIYF	TGTGCCAGCAGCGCTTCCCCGGGGTCCGGAAACACCATATATTTT
TRBJ2-4	-	TRBV28	-	CASSPGFSNIQYF	TGTGCCAGCTCCCCGGGGTTTAGTAACATTCAGTACTTC
TRBJ2-7	-	TRBV6-5	TRBD1	CASSTGGWTYEQYF	TGTGCCAGCAGTACAGGGGGGTGGACCTACGAGCAGTACTTC
TRBJ2-5	-	TRBV15	-	CATSRPSGLGETQYF	TGTGCCACCAGCAGACCGAGCGGCCTGGGGGAGACCCAGTACTTC
TRBJ2-3	-	TRBV10-3	TRBD1	CAITGQGADTQYF	TGTGCCATCACGGGACAGGGAGCAGATACGCAGTATTTT
TRBJ2-3	-	TRBV19	-	CASSIGPGSSGDTQYF	TGTGCCAGTAGTATAGGTCCAGGGTCTTCCGGAGATACGCAGTATTTT
TRBJ2-7	-	TRBV7-2	TRBD2	CASSLRAGAEEQYF	TGTGCCAGCAGCTTAAGAGCGGGAGCGGAGGAGCAGTACTTC
TRBJ1-2	-	TRBV4-3	-	CASSQARAPYGYTF	TGCGCCAGCAGCCAAGCTCGCGCTCCCTATGGCTACACCTTC
TRBJ2-7	-	TRBV28	TRBD1	CASSQTGGIFEQYF	TGTGCCAGCAGTCAGACAGGGGGTATTTTCGAGCAGTACTTC
TRBJ1-2	-	TRBV19	-	CASSVDRTLGGYTF	TGTGCCAGTAGTGTCGACAGGACCCTCGGGGGCTACACCTTC
TRBJ2-2	-	TRBV28	TRBD2	CASSLGLAGGAGELFF	TGTGCCAGCAGTTTGGGACTAGCGGGAGGTGCCGGGGAGCTGTTTTTT
TRBJ2-5	-	TRBV11-2	-	CASSPGTTQYF	TGTGCCAGCAGCCCCGGGACAACTCAGTACTTC